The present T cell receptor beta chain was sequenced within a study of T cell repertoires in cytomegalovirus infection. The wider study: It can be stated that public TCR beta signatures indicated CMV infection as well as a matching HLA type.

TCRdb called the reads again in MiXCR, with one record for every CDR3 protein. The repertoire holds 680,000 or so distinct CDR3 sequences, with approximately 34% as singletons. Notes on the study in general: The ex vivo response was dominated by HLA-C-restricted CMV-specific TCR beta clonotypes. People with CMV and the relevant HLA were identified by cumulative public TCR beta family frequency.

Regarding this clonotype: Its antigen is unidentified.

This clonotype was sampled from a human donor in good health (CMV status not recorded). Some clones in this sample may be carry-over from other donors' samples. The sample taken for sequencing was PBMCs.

The DNA of the CDR3 is TGTGCCAGCACTCCGGGAGGAAACTACGAGCAGTACTTC. This codes for CASTPGGNYEQYF. The gene calls are TRBV7-6 and TRBJ2-7, with 7 bases matching TRBD2. CDR3 size: 13 residues. Germline V gives CDR1 SGHVS, CDR2 FNYEAQ. Germline trimming cut 7 bases from V and 3 bases from J; bases unmatched to any gene: 6.